These 7 T cell receptor beta chains came from one sample sequenced in a study of blood T cell repertoires in COVID-19. Generated by immunoSEQ multiplex PCR, the TCRdb table keeps only in-frame clones and is missing some. The table lists about 300,000 clones, 86% of them singletons. The sequenced material came from peripheral blood. These receptors all come from a woman aged 45-60 years with acute or convalescent COVID-19.

V usage is TRBV19 and J usage is TRBJ1-4; no clear D. V was trimmed by 6 bases and J by 7 bases, leaving 6 bases between them. The CDR3 totals 11 residues. Germline V gene sequence: CDR1 LNHDA, CDR2 SQIVND (reference sequence). DNA of the CDR3: TGTGCCAGTAGATTCGGTGAAAAACTGTTTTTT. Its protein product is CASRFGEKLFF.

The genes are TRBV9 and TRBJ1-3, with unresolved D. This CDR3 contains 15 residues. Germline-derived CDR1 and CDR2 are SGDLS and YYNGEE. The V end was cut by 0 bases, the J end by 7 bases, with 14 bases between. The DNA for the CDR3 is TGTGCCAGCAGCGTAGGAGAGACTTTGGAGAACACCATATATTTT. This translates into CASSVGETLENTIYF.

The V and J genes are TRBV18 and TRBJ1-1, with TRBD1 as a possible D gene (5 bases). Between the trimmed V and J ends, which lost 6 bases and 0 bases, there was a span of 14 bases. The CDR3 extends over 15 amino acids. Germline CDR1 KGHSH, CDR2 LQKENI. Here the CDR3 reads CASSRSSGMNTEAFF. DNA for the CDR3: TGTGCCAGCTCCCGGTCGTCAGGGATGAACACTGAAGCTTTCTTT.

This clone was picked up a small number of times. The chain recombines TRBV7-2 with TRBJ2-5, with D perhaps TRBD1 (5 bases). V lost 1 base and J lost 11, with 17 bases in between. From germline, CDR1 is SGHTA and CDR2 FQGNSA. The CDR3 loop spans 14 amino acids. The CDR3 here is CASSLEIGAPSQYF. The CDR3, as DNA: TGTGCCAGCAGCTTAGAGATAGGGGCCCCGTCTCAGTACTTC.

The chain uses TRBV7-6 and TRBJ1-4; D is unclear. Per the germline V gene, CDR1 is SGHVS and CDR2 is FNYEAQ. Trimming shortened V by 2 bases and J by 8 bases, and 24 bases separated the two germline ends. This CDR3 spans 18 amino acids. CDR3 loop: CASSLRPLGSLGGEKLFF. The CDR3 DNA reads as TGTGCCAGCAGCTTACGCCCCCTGGGGAGTCTCGGTGGCGAAAAACTGTTTTTT.

This chain connects TRBV7-8 to TRBJ2-5; no firm D call. The CDR3 is made up of 14 amino acids. Germline V gene sequence: CDR1 SGHVS, CDR2 FQNEAQ. Trimming took off 1 base at V and 7 bases at J, with 13 bases between the two ends. The CDR3 here is CASSLEFSPGTQYF. CDR3 DNA: TGTGCCAGCAGCTTAGAGTTCAGCCCGGGGACCCAGTACTTC.

This chain links TRBV9 with TRBJ2-6, with 9 bases fitting TRBD1. The germline CDR1 and CDR2 sequences are SGDLS and YYNGEE. The CDR3 runs to 16 residues. Trimming at V came to 4 bases and at J to 2 bases, leaving 4 bases not matched to a gene. As DNA, the CDR3 is TGTGCCAGCAGCCCCCGGACAGGGGCTGGGGCCAACGTCCTGACTTTC. Translating gives CASSPRTGAGANVLTF.